This TCR beta chain appears in the sequencing data of a study of T cell changes during pregnancy in multiple sclerosis. Germline loops: CDR1 SGHKS, CDR2 YYEKEE (reference sequence). V was clipped by 0 bases and J by 7 bases, with 14 bases between them. The CDR3 spans 14 residues. Only in-frame clones appear in the TCRdb table, and some are missing; sequencing was by immunoSEQ multiplex PCR. The table records more than 45,000 clones, 92% of them present only once. The chain recombines TRBV5-5 with TRBJ2-7; D is perhaps TRBD1 (5 bases). Sequencing was performed on CD4+ T cells from peripheral blood mononuclear cells, taken after pregnancy. This clonotype was sampled from a female donor with multiple sclerosis, enrolled in a pregnancy study. CDR3 in amino acids: CASSLVAGPWEQYF. For the CDR3, the DNA is TGTGCCAGCAGCTTGGTAGCAGGGCCCTGGGAGCAGTACTTC. Full variable domain (missing parts from reference TRBV5-5 and TRBJ2-7): DAGVTQSPTHLIKTRGQQVTLRCSPISGHKSVSWYQQVLGQGPQFIFQYYEKEERGRGNFPDRFSARQFPNYSSELNVNALLLGDSALYLCASSLVAGPWEQYFGPGTRLTVT.